The sample holds a few counts of the clone carrying this T cell receptor (beta chain). Its antigen is unidentified. Amplified TCR beta CDR3 regions derived from RNA transcripts. RT-PCR in the first round (using the HTBI primer set) targeted the TCR CDR3. From the multiplex PCR reads, TCRdb called clonotypes with MiXCR, one entry per CDR3 protein. This sample has approximately 600,000 distinct CDR3 sequences, with roughly 17% found just once. The sample is drawn from a study of T cells in Graves' hyperthyroidism and ophthalmopathy. Study results and caveats: Within blood appeared most thyroid clonotypes that had expanded above 0.001. The model anticipated ophthalmopathy a median approximately 6.7 months pre-onset. Through a model of 13 V-J features, ophthalmopathy was separated from stable hyperthyroidism.

CDR1 is MNHEY, CDR2 SVGAGI, per germline. The CDR3 has 15 residues. Trimming cost V 2 bases and J 8 bases, with 16 bases left between them. Participants, patients aged 18 to 65, had newly diagnosed hyperthyroidism with a duration under 2 months. This clonotype was sampled from a woman aged 25-40 years with Graves' hyperthyroidism. The sample comprised blood. The rearrangement links TRBV6-5 to TRBJ2-1; D possibly corresponds to TRBD1 (6 bases). CDR3 loop: CASSYRNRVVDEQFF. CDR3 sequence (DNA): TGTGCCAGCAGTTACCGGAACAGGGTCGTCGATGAGCAGTTCTTC.